One sample yielded the 27 T cell receptor beta chains listed below, sequenced in a study of T cell responses to AZD1222 COVID-19 vaccine. Profiled with immunoSEQ multiplex PCR; TCRdb holds only in-frame clones, not every one. The sample records 90,000 to 120,000 clones, approximately 86% being singletons. The material sequenced was peripheral blood, taken on day 0 of AZD1222 vaccination. Receptors were obtained from an adult in good health.

By share, this clone counts as medium-sized. This sequence joins TRBV4-3 and TRBJ1-2; TRBD1 might be the D (6 bases). In germline, CDR1 is LGHNA, CDR2 YSLEER. V lost 1 base, J lost 3 bases, and 12 bases lay in between. The CDR3 has 15 amino acids. CDR3 residues: CASSQGAGDYYGYTF. The CDR3 nucleotides are TGCGCCAGCAGCCAAGGAGCAGGGGACTACTATGGCTACACCTTC.

This clone has just one count. The chain uses TRBV27 and TRBJ2-5; D perhaps matches TRBD2 (5 bases). The germline V gene encodes CDR1 MNHEY and CDR2 SMNVEV (reference sequence). The CDR3 runs to 17 residues. V lost 6 bases to trimming and J lost 9 bases, with 29 bases between them. The CDR3 sequence: CASRKDGLRSANLAQYF. CDR3 nucleotides: TGTGCCAGCAGAAAGGATGGACTTCGCTCGGCTAACTTAGCCCAGTACTTC.

V usage is TRBV9 and J usage is TRBJ2-2; 8 bases line up with TRBD1. Germline CDR1 is SGDLS and CDR2 is YYNGEE. The V and J ends lost 2 bases and 6 bases, in that order; junction bases with no gene match: 3. This CDR3 region has 14 residues. CDR3 protein: CASSVLQGAGELFF. The DNA for the CDR3 is TGTGCCAGCAGCGTTTTACAGGGGGCCGGGGAGCTGTTTTTT.

The rearrangement uses TRBV29-1 and TRBJ2-5; D call uncertain. The CDR3 sequence is 14 residues long. Germline CDR1 and CDR2: SQVTM and ANQGSEA. V dropped 6 bases and J dropped 2 bases, with 16 bases sitting between them. The CDR3 sequence is CSVRLSGIQETQYF. The CDR3 nucleotides read TGCAGCGTACGCCTATCGGGTATACAAGAGACCCAGTACTTC.

The chain joins TRBV7-8 to TRBJ2-3; the D is unclear. CDR3 length equals 13 residues. The V end lost 5 bases, the J end lost 3 bases, and 9 bases lay between the germline ends. Germline V CDR1 and CDR2: SGHVS, FQNEAQ. The CDR3 sequence: CASSPPMTDTQYF. CDR3 DNA: TGTGCCAGCAGCCCCCCGATGACAGATACGCAGTATTTT.

The V gene is TRBV3-1 (or the pseudogene TRBV3-2), the J gene TRBJ1-4; TRBD1 matches 9 bases. This CDR3 has 16 amino acids. The V and J ends lost 3 bases and 7 bases, in that order; junction bases with no gene match: 9. Per germline, CDR1 LGHDT and CDR2 YNNKEL (reference sequence). CDR3 coding DNA: TGTGCCAGCAGCCAGGGACAGGGCGCCTCGAGTGAAAAACTGTTTTTT. It yields the protein CASSQGQGASSEKLFF.

V gene TRBV4-3 combines with J gene TRBJ1-1; D may be TRBD1 (5 bases). Germline V gene lookup returns CDR1 LGHNA and CDR2 YSLEER. The germline V and J ends were trimmed by 4 bases and 5 bases, with 14 bases remaining between them. CDR3 size: 14 residues. The CDR3 nucleotides are TGCGCCAGCAGCCGCTCGTTCAGGGATACTGAAGCTTTCTTT. Residues: CASSRSFRDTEAFF.

The chain is built from TRBV4-2 and TRBJ1-4, with 10 bases that match TRBD1. Germline V CDR1 and CDR2: LGHNA, YNFKEQ. The ends lost 0 bases at V and 5 bases at J; junction bases unmatched: 0. This CDR3 spans 15 amino acids. CDR3 region: CASSQEGQGNEKLFF. CDR3 nucleotide sequence: TGTGCCAGCAGCCAAGAGGGACAGGGGAATGAAAAACTGTTTTTT.

In DNA, the CDR3 is TGTGCCAGCAGTTACTCGACGGGAGAAATCTACAATGAGCAGTTCTTC. It is translated as CASSYSTGEIYNEQFF. The chain carries TRBV6-2 or TRBV6-3 and TRBJ2-1; weak D call: TRBD2 (6 bases). The CDR3 is 16 residues long. V gave up 0 bases and J gave up 3 bases, with 12 bases separating them. Germline CDR1 MNHEY, CDR2 SVGEGT.

The V gene is TRBV15, the J gene TRBJ1-5; a weak D match, TRBD1 (6 bases). From germline, CDR1 is LNHNV and CDR2 YYDKDF (reference sequence). V lost 4 bases to trimming and J lost 1 base, with 11 bases between them. This CDR3 is built from 15 residues. CDR3 sequence: CATSKGGTSNQPQHF. The CDR3 nucleotides are TGTGCCACCAGCAAAGGGGGTACGAGCAATCAGCCCCAGCATTTT.

The chain combines TRBV9 with TRBJ2-1; 9 positions agree with TRBD2. V was clipped by 0 bases and J by 3 bases; unmatched bases: 4. The CDR3 covers 16 residues. Per the germline V gene, CDR1 is SGDLS and CDR2 is YYNGEE. The CDR3 spells CASSVELAGSYNEQFF. The CDR3 bases are TGTGCCAGCAGCGTAGAACTAGCGGGTAGCTACAATGAGCAGTTCTTC.

The V and J genes are TRBV4-1 and TRBJ1-2, with 10 positions matching TRBD1. CDR1 and CDR2 (germline): MGHRA, YSYEKL. The V and J ends lost 8 bases and 0 bases, in that order; junction bases with no gene match: 3. The CDR3 totals 14 residues. In DNA, the CDR3 is TGCGCCAGCTCCGGGACAGGGGCTAACTATGGCTACACCTTC. This encodes CASSGTGANYGYTF.

This chain joins TRBV28 and TRBJ1-4, with no clear D. With 3 bases removed from V and 7 bases from J, the gap between germline ends came to 12 bases. Germline CDR1 reads MDHEN; CDR2 reads SYDVKM. The length of the CDR3 is 14 residues. The CDR3 reads CASSFYTPSEKLFF. CDR3 DNA sequence: TGTGCCAGCAGTTTTTATACTCCGAGTGAAAAACTGTTTTTT. The full variable domain, completed using reference TRBV28 and TRBJ1-4, is DVKVTQSSRYLVKRTGEKVFLECVQDMDHENMFWYRQDPGLGLRLIYFSYDVKMKEKGDIPEGYSVSREKKERFSLILESASTNQTSMYLCASSFYTPSEKLFFGSGTQLSVL.

The chain combines TRBV10-3 with TRBJ2-1; D not resolved. Per the germline V gene, CDR1 is ENHRY and CDR2 is SYGVKD. This CDR3 contains 12 residues. V was trimmed by 2 bases and J by 12 bases, leaving 11 bases between them. CDR3 DNA sequence: TGTGCCATCAGTGAGGCCGAAAAGCCGCAGTTCTTC. Amino acid sequence: CAISEAEKPQFF.

The chain recombines TRBV6-5 with TRBJ1-5; no definite D call. There are 14 residues in the CDR3. V shed 6 bases and J shed 6 bases, with 15 bases lying between them. Germline-derived CDR1 and CDR2 are MNHEY and SVGAGI. CDR3 sequence (DNA): TGTGCCAGCAGCTCGGGTCTGGAGGGTCAGCCCCAGCATTTT. Protein product: CASSSGLEGQPQHF.

About this clone: The sample holds other DNA sequences that translate to the same CDR3. CDR3 sequence reads: CASSSGDRGYNEQFF. CDR3 DNA: TGTGCCAGCAGCTCGGGGGACAGGGGATACAATGAGCAGTTCTTC. The V gene is TRBV5-4, the J gene TRBJ2-1; 10 bases are a match to TRBD1. The germline CDR1 and CDR2 sequences are SGHNT and YYREEE (reference sequence). The CDR3 loop spans 15 amino acids. The ends lost 3 bases at V and 4 bases at J; junction bases unmatched: 4.

The genes are TRBV27 and TRBJ2-1; 8 positions match TRBD1. The V segment lost 9 bases and the J segment 0 bases; nucleotides outside the gene matches: 7. The germline V gene has CDR1 MNHEY and CDR2 SMNVEV (reference sequence). This CDR3 has 15 amino acids. CDR3 region: CARNRDRSSYNEQFF. The CDR3, as DNA: TGTGCCAGGAATAGGGACAGGAGCTCCTACAATGAGCAGTTCTTC.

The rearrangement uses TRBV15 and TRBJ1-4; D gene unclear. Germline-derived CDR1 and CDR2 are LNHNV and YYDKDF (reference sequence). Trimming stripped 0 bases from V and 8 bases from J, with 10 bases between. There are 14 residues in the CDR3. CDR3 amino acids: CATSRDKNGEKLFF. The DNA of the CDR3 is TGTGCCACCAGCAGAGATAAAAATGGGGAAAAACTGTTTTTT.

The V gene is TRBV6-2 or TRBV6-3, the J gene TRBJ2-1; D remains ambiguous. V was trimmed by 4 bases and J by 12 bases, leaving 16 bases between them. Per germline, CDR1 MNHEY and CDR2 SVGEGT. This CDR3 region has 13 residues. The CDR3 DNA reads as TGTGCCAGCAGTTCCCGTGGGCCCCTTGGGCAGTTCTTC. Amino acids: CASSSRGPLGQFF.

The chain joins TRBV9 to TRBJ1-1; D possibly corresponds to TRBD1 (5 bases). The germline V gene encodes CDR1 SGDLS and CDR2 YYNGEE. V was trimmed by 0 bases and J by 1 base, leaving 10 bases between them. The CDR3 loop spans 15 amino acids. The DNA of the CDR3 is TGTGCCAGCAGCGTAGCCCCTGGGGGGAACACTGAAGCTTTCTTT. This encodes CASSVAPGGNTEAFF.

This clone was counted once. The rearrangement links TRBV7-2 to TRBJ2-5; 10 nucleotides align to TRBD2. Germline V CDR1 and CDR2: SGHTA, FQGNSA. The J segment lost 4 bases and the V segment lost 5 bases, leaving 10 bases of the junction unmatched. The CDR3 runs 16 residues. The CDR3 region is CASSPVAGGGRETQYF. In nucleotides, the CDR3 is TGTGCCAGCAGCCCCGTAGCGGGAGGCGGGAGAGAGACCCAGTACTTC.

J is TRBJ1-5 and V is TRBV6-6, with a weak D call TRBD1 (5 bases). Trimming removed 5 bases from V and 4 bases from J, with 12 bases in between. Germline V gene data show CDR1 as MNHNY and CDR2 as SVGAGI (reference sequence). The CDR3 length is 14 residues. The CDR3 is CASSPDSLNQPQHF. Written as DNA, the CDR3 is TGTGCCAGCAGTCCTGACAGTTTAAATCAGCCCCAGCATTTT.

The J gene is TRBJ2-1, the V gene TRBV11-2, with D perhaps matching TRBD1 (5 bases). This CDR3 contains 16 residues. Trimming removed 4 bases at V and 3 bases at J, with 16 bases between. From germline, CDR1 is SGHAT and CDR2 FQNNGV. DNA of the CDR3: TGTGCCAGCAGCTATTTTGCAGGGTTTGTCTACAATGAGCAGTTCTTC. Protein product: CASSYFAGFVYNEQFF.

V and J are TRBV28 and TRBJ1-1; weak D call: TRBD1 (6 bases). In germline, CDR1 is MDHEN, CDR2 SYDVKM. V was trimmed by 3 bases and J by 8 bases, leaving 10 bases between them. The CDR3 contains 12 residues. The CDR3 region is CASSFRTAEAFF. Written as DNA, the CDR3 is TGTGCCAGCAGTTTCCGGACAGCCGAAGCTTTCTTT.

The chain uses TRBV3-1 (or the pseudogene TRBV3-2) and TRBJ2-3; 7 bases fit TRBD1. Germline lookup yields CDR1 LGHDT and CDR2 YNNKEL (reference sequence). This CDR3 comprises 14 residues. With 6 bases clipped from V and 3 bases from J, the junction kept 6 bases outside the gene matches. The CDR3 DNA sequence: TGTGCCAGCAGGGACAGGAGTATAACAGATACGCAGTATTTT. Encoded protein: CASRDRSITDTQYF.

The V gene is TRBV10-3, the J gene TRBJ2-3; a weak D match, TRBD1 (6 bases). Germline V lookup: CDR1 ENHRY, CDR2 SYGVKD. V was pared by 6 bases and J by 2 bases, with 12 bases between. The CDR3 length is 14 residues. The CDR3 DNA reads TGTGCCATCAGGGGGGCCTTCCACACAGATACGCAGTATTTT. This translates into CAIRGAFHTDTQYF.

This rearrangement joins TRBV5-4 to TRBJ1-2; possibly TRBD1 for D (6 bases). V was shortened by 4 bases and J by 8 bases, with 9 bases between the two germline ends. The CDR3 is 11 amino acids. Germline assignment: CDR1 SGHNT and CDR2 YYREEE (reference sequence). The CDR3 DNA sequence: TGTGCCAGCAGCCAGGGGAAAGGCTACACCTTC. This translates into CASSQGKGYTF.